This paragraph reports one T cell receptor (beta chain). Its specificity is not known. The method was immunoSEQ multiplex PCR; TCRdb's version includes in-frame clones alone and lacks a portion of them. The sample contains under 50,000 clones, approximately 92% of which appear only once. The record originates from a study of OX40 agonist ivuxolimab in advanced cancers. The overall study: Cancers in dose escalation were hepatocellular, melanoma, renal cell and head and neck.

CDR1 LNHDA and CDR2 SQIVND come from the germline V gene (reference sequence). The V end was cut by 3 bases, the J end by 0 bases, with 8 bases between. This CDR3 contains 14 residues. Study observations and caveats: Compared with CD4+, CD8+ T cells on average had more expanded clones. Clonal expansion in partial responders at 0.1-3.0 mg/kg ranked among the lowest. Certain nonresponders likewise exhibited a low normalized T-cell clonal expansion.

This sequence joins TRBV19 and TRBJ1-1; no firm D call. Here the sequenced sample was CD4+ or CD8+ T cells sorted from blood, taken in a trial of the OX40 agonist ivuxolimab. This receptor was obtained from an adult with an advanced solid tumor such as melanoma, head and neck, liver or kidney cancer. DNA for the CDR3: TGTGCCAGTAGTATGGGCCGATTGAACACTGAAGCTTTCTTT. It translates to CASSMGRLNTEAFF.